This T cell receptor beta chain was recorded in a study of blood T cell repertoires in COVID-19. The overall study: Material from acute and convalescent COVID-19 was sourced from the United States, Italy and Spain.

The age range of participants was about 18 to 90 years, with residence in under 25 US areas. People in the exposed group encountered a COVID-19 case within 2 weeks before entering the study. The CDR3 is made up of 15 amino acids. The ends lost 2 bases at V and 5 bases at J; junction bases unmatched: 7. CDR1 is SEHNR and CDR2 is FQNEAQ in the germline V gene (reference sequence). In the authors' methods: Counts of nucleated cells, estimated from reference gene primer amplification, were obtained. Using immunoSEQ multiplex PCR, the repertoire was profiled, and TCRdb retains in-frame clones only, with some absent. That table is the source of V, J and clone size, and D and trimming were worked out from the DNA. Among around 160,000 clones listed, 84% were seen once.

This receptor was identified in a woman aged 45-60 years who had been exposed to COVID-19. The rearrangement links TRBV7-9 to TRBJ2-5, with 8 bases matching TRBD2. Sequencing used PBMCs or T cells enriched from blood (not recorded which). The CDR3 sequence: CASSLMIAGYETQYF. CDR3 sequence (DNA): TGTGCCAGCAGCTTAATGATAGCGGGATATGAGACCCAGTACTTC.